These T cell receptor beta chains were read from a single sample in a study of patients and donors after allogeneic stem cell transplantation. TCRdb re-called the RT-PCR reads with MiXCR, one entry per CDR3 protein. The top ten clones hold roughly 11% of a sample with about 210,000 distinct CDR3 sequences, less than 50% of them seen once. The sequenced sample was blood, either unsorted or a sorted T cell fraction (not recorded which). The receptors were sampled from a human donor who was either an allogeneic HSCT recipient or a stem cell or donor lymphocyte infusion donor (not recorded which). It is not recorded whose cells these are; they may come from a transplant donor. Both conserved end residues are part of each CDR3. D genes are given only for firm matches. Clone size is not always given. Where it is, it says once, few, many or a class for expanded clones.

D gene: TRBD1
clone size: many
J gene: TRBJ1-5
V gene: TRBV12-3/TRBV12-4
CDR3 DNA: TGTGCCAGCAGCTCGACAGGGGGCAATCAGCCCCAGCATTTT
CDR3 protein: CASSSTGGNQPQHF

D gene: -
clone size: few
J gene: TRBJ1-6
V gene: TRBV5-8
CDR3 DNA: TGTGCCAGCAGCCTTCGTGTTGCTGGGGGGACCCTCCACTTT
CDR3 protein: CASSLRVAGGTLHF

D gene: -
clone size: -
J gene: TRBJ2-5
V gene: TRBV7-8
CDR3 DNA: TGTGCCAGCAGCTTAATAGTTCCCCGACCTGGGGAGGAAACCCAGTACTTC
CDR3 protein: CASSLIVPRPGEETQYF

D gene: -
clone size: -
J gene: TRBJ2-5
V gene: TRBV29-1
CDR3 DNA: TGCAGCGCTGGCTGGGGTGAAGAGACCCAGTACTTC
CDR3 protein: CSAGWGEETQYF

D gene: -
clone size: few
J gene: TRBJ2-1
V gene: TRBV18
CDR3 DNA: TGTGCCAGCTCACCACTAGCACATGAGCAGTTCTTC
CDR3 protein: CASSPLAHEQFF

D gene: -
clone size: -
J gene: TRBJ2-1
V gene: TRBV10-2
CDR3 DNA: TGCGCCAGCTCAAGACTAGTTATCAATGAGCAGTTCTTC
CDR3 protein: CASSRLVINEQFF

D gene: TRBD1
clone size: -
J gene: TRBJ2-7
V gene: TRBV5-6
CDR3 DNA: TGTGCCAGCAGCTTGACAGGGGTCGGATACGGGCAGTACTTC
CDR3 protein: CASSLTGVGYGQYF

D gene: -
clone size: few
J gene: TRBJ1-6
V gene: TRBV7-9
CDR3 DNA: TGTGCCAGCAGCTTACGGACGGAGCCTCTCGTCCTCCACTTT
CDR3 protein: CASSLRTEPLVLHF

D gene: TRBD1
clone size: -
J gene: TRBJ1-5
V gene: TRBV10-3
CDR3 DNA: TGTGCCATCAGTGCCGACAGGGTCGGTCAGCCCCAGCATTTT
CDR3 protein: CAISADRVGQPQHF

D gene: TRBD1
clone size: -
J gene: TRBJ1-2
V gene: TRBV5-1
CDR3 DNA: TGCGCCAGCAGCTTGTCAGGGGGCGACCATGGCTACACCTTC
CDR3 protein: CASSLSGGDHGYTF

D gene: -
clone size: -
J gene: TRBJ1-5
V gene: TRBV6-2/TRBV6-3
CDR3 DNA: TGTGCCAGCAGTTATAACCTAAATCAGCCCCAGCATTTT
CDR3 protein: CASSYNLNQPQHF

D gene: -
clone size: few
J gene: TRBJ1-1
V gene: TRBV18
CDR3 DNA: TGTGCCAGCTCACCACAAACGGGACACCTTGAAGCTTTCTTT
CDR3 protein: CASSPQTGHLEAFF

D gene: TRBD1
clone size: few
J gene: TRBJ1-6
V gene: TRBV18
CDR3 DNA: TGTGCCAGCTCGCCGGGACAGGGGGTTTCACCCCTCCACTTT
CDR3 protein: CASSPGQGVSPLHF

D gene: -
clone size: -
J gene: TRBJ1-6
V gene: TRBV5-4
CDR3 DNA: TGTGCCAGCAGCTCCGCGGGAAATTCACCCCTCCACTTT
CDR3 protein: CASSSAGNSPLHF

D gene: -
clone size: -
J gene: TRBJ1-1
V gene: TRBV28
CDR3 DNA: TGTGCCAGCAGTTTTAATGAAGCTTTCTTT
CDR3 protein: CASSFNEAFF

D gene: TRBD1
clone size: -
J gene: TRBJ2-3
V gene: TRBV7-7
CDR3 DNA: TGTGCCAGCAGCTTAGAATTAGGCAGGGGGCCGGCAGATACGCAGTATTTT
CDR3 protein: CASSLELGRGPADTQYF

D gene: -
clone size: few
J gene: TRBJ1-1
V gene: TRBV4-1
CDR3 DNA: TGCGCCAGCAGCCAAGTAGAATCTTGGGACCATGAAGCTTTCTTT
CDR3 protein: CASSQVESWDHEAFF

D gene: -
clone size: many
J gene: TRBJ1-1
V gene: TRBV29-1
CDR3 DNA: TGCAGCGTTGATCCAGGGGCCAACAGTGAAGCTTTCTTT
CDR3 protein: CSVDPGANSEAFF

D gene: TRBD1
clone size: -
J gene: TRBJ2-2
V gene: TRBV2
CDR3 DNA: TGTGCCAGCAGTGAGGACAGGGCTCCGAACACCGGGGAGCTGTTTTTT
CDR3 protein: CASSEDRAPNTGELFF

D gene: TRBD1
clone size: -
J gene: TRBJ1-6
V gene: TRBV5-1
CDR3 DNA: TGCGCCAGCAGCGCTAGGATCGGGACAGGGGGCTCACCCCTCCACTTT
CDR3 protein: CASSARIGTGGSPLHF

D gene: -
clone size: -
J gene: TRBJ2-3
V gene: TRBV5-1
CDR3 DNA: TGCGCCAGCAGGCGGGACGGGCACACAGATACGCAGTATTTT
CDR3 protein: CASRRDGHTDTQYF

D gene: -
clone size: -
J gene: TRBJ2-7
V gene: TRBV5-6
CDR3 DNA: TGTGCCAGCAGCTCCACGTCCGGGGTTCCCTACGAGCAGTACTTC
CDR3 protein: CASSSTSGVPYEQYF

D gene: -
clone size: -
J gene: TRBJ1-1
V gene: TRBV20-1
CDR3 DNA: TGCAGTGACCGGAGCCAGGGTACTCAAGCTTTCTTT
CDR3 protein: CSDRSQGTQAFF

D gene: -
clone size: few
J gene: TRBJ1-6
V gene: TRBV15
CDR3 DNA: TGTGCCACCAGCAGAGCCAGGGTAGTTAATTCACCCCTCCACTTT
CDR3 protein: CATSRARVVNSPLHF

D gene: -
clone size: -
J gene: TRBJ2-1
V gene: TRBV29-1
CDR3 DNA: TGCAGCGGTGAATCGGCCGAACGGGGGCAGTTCTTC
CDR3 protein: CSGESAERGQFF

D gene: TRBD1
clone size: -
J gene: TRBJ1-2
V gene: TRBV7-9
CDR3 DNA: TGTGCCAGCAGCGCCGCCGGGACAGGGGTCTATGGCTACACCTTC
CDR3 protein: CASSAAGTGVYGYTF

D gene: -
clone size: -
J gene: TRBJ1-1
V gene: TRBV11-1
CDR3 DNA: TGTGCCAGCAGCCGGGACATGAACACTGAAGCTTTCTTT
CDR3 protein: CASSRDMNTEAFF

D gene: -
clone size: few
J gene: TRBJ1-4
V gene: TRBV20-1
CDR3 DNA: TGCAGTGCTAGAGCTGGGACTAATGAAAAACTGTTTTTT
CDR3 protein: CSARAGTNEKLFF

D gene: -
clone size: -
J gene: TRBJ1-4
V gene: TRBV6-5
CDR3 DNA: TGTGCCAGCAGTTATTCTACAACTAATGAAAAACTGTTTTTT
CDR3 protein: CASSYSTTNEKLFF

D gene: -
clone size: few
J gene: TRBJ1-5
V gene: TRBV4-1
CDR3 DNA: TGCGCCAGCAGCCCATATGGTACAGGGAGCAATCAGCCCCAGCATTTT
CDR3 protein: CASSPYGTGSNQPQHF

D gene: TRBD2
clone size: -
J gene: TRBJ2-3
V gene: TRBV12-3/TRBV12-4
CDR3 DNA: TGTGCCAGCAGCTTAAGGCCTAGCGGGGGCTACACCAGCACAGATACGCAGTATTTT
CDR3 protein: CASSLRPSGGYTSTDTQYF